This is a list of T cell receptor beta chains from one sample in a study of shared clonotypes between healthy human individuals. The assay was immunoSEQ multiplex PCR, and TCRdb's table has in-frame clones only and misses some. The sample has a few million clones, over 85% seen once. The material sequenced was naive CD4+ T cells from PBMCs. These receptors all come from a man in his late teens or twenties in good health. Some clones in this sample may be carry-over from other donors' samples. Both conserved end residues are part of each CDR3. A D gene is named only where the DNA matches it firmly. Only some rows state a clone size, as once, few, many or a class for expanded clones.

V gene: TRBV21-1
D gene: -
J gene: TRBJ1-1
clone size: -
CDR3 DNA: TGTGCCAGCAGCAAATCTCGACCACGGGGGCGAACTGAAGCTTTCTTT
CDR3 protein: CASSKSRPRGRTEAFF

V gene: TRBV10-3
D gene: TRBD1
J gene: TRBJ2-1
clone size: -
CDR3 DNA: TGTGCCATCAGCTGGGACAGGGCAAATGAGCAGTTCTTC
CDR3 protein: CAISWDRANEQFF

V gene: TRBV11-2
D gene: -
J gene: TRBJ2-7
clone size: -
CDR3 DNA: TGTGCCAGCAGCTTAGTTCCAGGGTCACCCTACGAGCAGTACTTC
CDR3 protein: CASSLVPGSPYEQYF

V gene: TRBV5-1
D gene: -
J gene: TRBJ1-1
clone size: -
CDR3 DNA: TGCGCCAGCAGCCCGCGGACATCTCGGAACACTGAAGCTTTCTTT
CDR3 protein: CASSPRTSRNTEAFF

V gene: TRBV7-3
D gene: -
J gene: TRBJ2-7
clone size: -
CDR3 DNA: TGTGCCAGCAGCTTATCGGGGGGCGATTCCTACGAGCAGTACTTC
CDR3 protein: CASSLSGGDSYEQYF

V gene: TRBV5-1
D gene: -
J gene: TRBJ2-1
clone size: -
CDR3 DNA: TGCGCCAGCAGTCTGGGTAGCCGATACAATGAGCAGTTCTTC
CDR3 protein: CASSLGSRYNEQFF

V gene: TRBV19
D gene: -
J gene: TRBJ1-2
clone size: -
CDR3 DNA: TGTGCCAGTGGGACGGGAACTAACTATGGCTACACCTTC
CDR3 protein: CASGTGTNYGYTF

V gene: TRBV28
D gene: TRBD2
J gene: TRBJ2-2
clone size: once
CDR3 DNA: TGTGCCAGCAGTTCGCGGGGGACTCCAAGAAACACCGGGGAGCTGTTTTTT
CDR3 protein: CASSSRGTPRNTGELFF

V gene: TRBV4-1
D gene: -
J gene: TRBJ2-1
clone size: -
CDR3 DNA: TGCGCCAGCAGCCAACGAGCTAGAGGTGCCTCCTACAATGAGCAGTTCTTC
CDR3 protein: CASSQRARGASYNEQFF

V gene: TRBV18
D gene: -
J gene: TRBJ2-3
clone size: once
CDR3 DNA: TGTGCCAGCTCACCACCGGTTGGCTACATCACAGATACGCAGTATTTT
CDR3 protein: CASSPPVGYITDTQYF

V gene: TRBV11-2
D gene: TRBD1
J gene: TRBJ2-3
clone size: -
CDR3 DNA: TGTGCCAGCAGCTGGCTGACAGGGCCCCCAGATACGCAGTATTTT
CDR3 protein: CASSWLTGPPDTQYF

V gene: TRBV10-3
D gene: TRBD2
J gene: TRBJ2-3
clone size: -
CDR3 DNA: TGTGCCATCTTAGCGGGTCTCACAGATACGCAGTATTTT
CDR3 protein: CAILAGLTDTQYF

V gene: TRBV7-2
D gene: -
J gene: TRBJ2-7
clone size: -
CDR3 DNA: TGTGCCAGCAGCTTAGTGGGACCGACTCTCAACGAGCAGTACTTC
CDR3 protein: CASSLVGPTLNEQYF

V gene: TRBV9
D gene: -
J gene: TRBJ2-2
clone size: -
CDR3 DNA: TGTGCCAGCAGCGTAGATGGGAAAGTCGCCGGGGAGCTGTTTTTT
CDR3 protein: CASSVDGKVAGELFF

V gene: TRBV7-6
D gene: -
J gene: TRBJ2-7
clone size: many
CDR3 DNA: TGTGCCAGCAGCCCCGTACCTGGGGAGCAGTACTTC
CDR3 protein: CASSPVPGEQYF

V gene: TRBV5-6
D gene: -
J gene: TRBJ1-1
clone size: -
CDR3 DNA: TGTGCCAGCAGCTGGGGATATAACACTGAAGCTTTCTTT
CDR3 protein: CASSWGYNTEAFF

V gene: TRBV4-1
D gene: TRBD1
J gene: TRBJ1-2
clone size: -
CDR3 DNA: TGCGCCAGCAGCCAAAACGCGGGACAGGGCCATGGCTACACCTTC
CDR3 protein: CASSQNAGQGHGYTF

V gene: TRBV6-6
D gene: -
J gene: TRBJ2-2
clone size: -
CDR3 DNA: TGTGCCAGCAGTTACGGAACAGGTCCGAACACCGGGGAGCTGTTTTTT
CDR3 protein: CASSYGTGPNTGELFF

V gene: TRBV27
D gene: TRBD2
J gene: TRBJ2-7
clone size: once
CDR3 DNA: TGTGCCAGCAGTCCCGGACTAGAGGGGAAGTCCCTCGAGCAGTACTTC
CDR3 protein: CASSPGLEGKSLEQYF

V gene: TRBV28
D gene: -
J gene: TRBJ2-2
clone size: -
CDR3 DNA: TGTGCCAGCAGTTCCACCGGGATTTCCGCCGGGGAGCTGTTTTTT
CDR3 protein: CASSSTGISAGELFF

V gene: TRBV18
D gene: -
J gene: TRBJ1-5
clone size: -
CDR3 DNA: TGTGCCAGCTCACCAACCCACAATCAGCCCCAGCATTTT
CDR3 protein: CASSPTHNQPQHF

V gene: TRBV25-1
D gene: TRBD2
J gene: TRBJ2-1
clone size: -
CDR3 DNA: TGTGCCAGCAGTGATTCACCCAGCGGGAGGGCCTACCACAATGAGCAGTTCTTC
CDR3 protein: CASSDSPSGRAYHNEQFF

V gene: TRBV5-4
D gene: -
J gene: TRBJ2-6
clone size: -
CDR3 DNA: TGTGCCAGCAGCTTGGGGGGACGGAGCTCTGGGGCCAACGTCCTGACTTTC
CDR3 protein: CASSLGGRSSGANVLTF

V gene: TRBV5-1
D gene: -
J gene: TRBJ2-2
clone size: -
CDR3 DNA: TGCGCCAGCAGCTCGGGAGACCAGACCGGGGAGCTGTTTTTT
CDR3 protein: CASSSGDQTGELFF

V gene: TRBV11-3
D gene: -
J gene: TRBJ2-5
clone size: -
CDR3 DNA: TGTGCCAGCAGCTTATCCGGAAGTGGGTTTGAGACCCAGTACTTC
CDR3 protein: CASSLSGSGFETQYF

V gene: TRBV6-4
D gene: -
J gene: TRBJ2-1
clone size: -
CDR3 DNA: TGTGCCAGCAAGGCGGGGAGCTCCTACAATGAGCAGTTCTTC
CDR3 protein: CASKAGSSYNEQFF